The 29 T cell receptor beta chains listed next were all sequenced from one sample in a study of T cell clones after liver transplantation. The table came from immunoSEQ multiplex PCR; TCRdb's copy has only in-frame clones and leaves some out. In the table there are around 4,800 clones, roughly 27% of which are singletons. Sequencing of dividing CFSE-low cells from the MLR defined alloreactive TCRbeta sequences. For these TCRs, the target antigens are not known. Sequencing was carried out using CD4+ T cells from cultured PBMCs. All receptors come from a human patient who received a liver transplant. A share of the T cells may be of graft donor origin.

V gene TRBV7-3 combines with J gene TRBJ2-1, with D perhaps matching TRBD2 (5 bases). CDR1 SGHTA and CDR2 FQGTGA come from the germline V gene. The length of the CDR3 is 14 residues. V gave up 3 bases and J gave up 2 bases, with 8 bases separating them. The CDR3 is CASSLSGTYNEQFF. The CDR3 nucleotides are TGTGCCAGCAGCTTGAGCGGAACCTACAATGAGCAGTTCTTC.

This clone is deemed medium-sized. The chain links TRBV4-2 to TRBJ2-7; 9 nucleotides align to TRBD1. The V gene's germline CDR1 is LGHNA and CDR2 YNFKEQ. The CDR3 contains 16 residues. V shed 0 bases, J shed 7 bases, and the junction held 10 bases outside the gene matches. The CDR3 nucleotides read TGTGCCAGCAGCCAAGATCTAGGGACAGGGTCGCGGGAGCAGTACTTC. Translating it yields CASSQDLGTGSREQYF.

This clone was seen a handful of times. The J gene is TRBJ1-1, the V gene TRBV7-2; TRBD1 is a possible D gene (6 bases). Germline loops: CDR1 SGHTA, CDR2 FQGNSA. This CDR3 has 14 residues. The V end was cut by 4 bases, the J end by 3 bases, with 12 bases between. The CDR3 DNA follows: TGTGCCAGCAGCTATCAGGGGAGGTACACTGAAGCTTTCTTT. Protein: CASSYQGRYTEAFF. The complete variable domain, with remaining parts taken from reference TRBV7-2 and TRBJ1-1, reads GAGVSQSPSNKVTEKGKDVELRCDPISGHTALYWYRQSLGQGLEFLIYFQGNSAPDKSGLPSDRFSAERTGGSVSTLTIQRTQQEDSAVYLCASSYQGRYTEAFFGQGTRLTVV.

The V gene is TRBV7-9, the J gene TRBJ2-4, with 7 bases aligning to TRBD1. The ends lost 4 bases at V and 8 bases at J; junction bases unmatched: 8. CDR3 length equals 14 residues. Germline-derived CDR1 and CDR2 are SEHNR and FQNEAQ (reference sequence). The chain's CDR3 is CASSSRGSKDIQYF. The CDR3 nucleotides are TGTGCCAGCAGCTCCAGGGGGAGTAAGGACATTCAGTACTTC.

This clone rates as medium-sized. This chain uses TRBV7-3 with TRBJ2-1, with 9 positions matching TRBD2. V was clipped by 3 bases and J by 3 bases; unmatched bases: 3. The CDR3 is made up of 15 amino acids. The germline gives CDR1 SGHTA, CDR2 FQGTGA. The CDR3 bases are TGTGCCAGCAGCTTTAGCGGGGGACTCTACAATGAGCAGTTCTTC. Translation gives CASSFSGGLYNEQFF.

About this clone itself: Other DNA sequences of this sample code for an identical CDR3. The CDR3 protein is CASSLGGGTEAFF. DNA for the CDR3: TGTGCCAGCAGCTTGGGAGGGGGAACTGAAGCTTTCTTT. This chain connects TRBV5-4 to TRBJ1-1; D possibly corresponds to TRBD1 (6 bases). With 0 bases removed from V and 5 bases from J, the gap between germline ends came to 8 bases. The CDR3 is 13 residues long. Germline CDR1 is SGHNT and CDR2 is YYREEE (reference sequence).

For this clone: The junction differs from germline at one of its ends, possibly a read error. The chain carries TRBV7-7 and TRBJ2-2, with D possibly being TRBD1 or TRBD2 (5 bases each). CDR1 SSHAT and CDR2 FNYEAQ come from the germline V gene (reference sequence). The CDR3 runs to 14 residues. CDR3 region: CASSFRDGTGELFF. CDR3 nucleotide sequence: TGTGCTAGCAGCTTCCGGGACGGCACCGGGGAGCTGTTTTTT.

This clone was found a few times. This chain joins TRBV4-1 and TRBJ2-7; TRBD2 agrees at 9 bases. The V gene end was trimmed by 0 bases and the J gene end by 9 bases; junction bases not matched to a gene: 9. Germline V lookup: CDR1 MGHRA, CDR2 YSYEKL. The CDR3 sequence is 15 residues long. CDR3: CASSQDHSGRQGQYF. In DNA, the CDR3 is TGCGCCAGCAGCCAAGACCATAGCGGGAGACAAGGGCAGTACTTC.

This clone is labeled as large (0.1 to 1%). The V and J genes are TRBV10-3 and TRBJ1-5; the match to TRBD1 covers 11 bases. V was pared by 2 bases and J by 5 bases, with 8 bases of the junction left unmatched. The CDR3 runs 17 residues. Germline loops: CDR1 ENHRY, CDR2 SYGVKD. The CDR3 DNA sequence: TGTGCCATCAGTGAGACGGACAGGGGGCGCGGGGATCAGCCCCAGCATTTT. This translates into CAISETDRGRGDQPQHF.

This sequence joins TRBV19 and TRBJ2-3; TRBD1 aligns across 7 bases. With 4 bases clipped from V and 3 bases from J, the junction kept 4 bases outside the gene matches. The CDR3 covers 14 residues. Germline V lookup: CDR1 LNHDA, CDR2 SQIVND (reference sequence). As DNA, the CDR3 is TGTGCCAGTAGTAGTCCAGGGGGAACAGATACGCAGTATTTT. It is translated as CASSSPGGTDTQYF.

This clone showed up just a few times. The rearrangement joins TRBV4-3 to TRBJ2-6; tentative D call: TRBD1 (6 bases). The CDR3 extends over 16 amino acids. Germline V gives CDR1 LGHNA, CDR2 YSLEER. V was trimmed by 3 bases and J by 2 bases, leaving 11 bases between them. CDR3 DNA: TGCGCCAGCAGCCAGGATGACAGGACTGGGGCCAACGTCCTGACTTTC. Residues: CASSQDDRTGANVLTF.

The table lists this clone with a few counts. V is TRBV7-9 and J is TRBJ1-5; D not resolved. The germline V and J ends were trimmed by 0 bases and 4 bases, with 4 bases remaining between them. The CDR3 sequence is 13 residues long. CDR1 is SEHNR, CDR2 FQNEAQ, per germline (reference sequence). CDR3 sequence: CASSLAANQPQHF. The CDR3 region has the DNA TGTGCCAGCAGCTTAGCGGCTAATCAGCCCCAGCATTTT.

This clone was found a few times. In DNA form, the CDR3 reads TGTGCCAGCAGCTCATTACAGCGGGGGGCTCGCACAGATACGCAGTATTTT. Encoded protein: CASSSLQRGARTDTQYF. The chain recombines TRBV11-2 with TRBJ2-3; 9 bases are a match to TRBD2. The CDR3 is 17 amino acids. V shed 4 bases and J 1 base; nucleotides not matched to a gene: 9. Germline V gives CDR1 SGHAT, CDR2 FQNNGV. The full variable domain, its missing parts supplied by reference TRBV11-2 and TRBJ2-3, is EAGVAQSPRYKIIEKRQSVAFWCNPISGHATLYWYQQILGQGPKLLIQFQNNGVVDDSQLPKDRFSAERLKGVDSTLKIQPAKLEDSAVYLCASSSLQRGARTDTQYFGPGTRLTVL.

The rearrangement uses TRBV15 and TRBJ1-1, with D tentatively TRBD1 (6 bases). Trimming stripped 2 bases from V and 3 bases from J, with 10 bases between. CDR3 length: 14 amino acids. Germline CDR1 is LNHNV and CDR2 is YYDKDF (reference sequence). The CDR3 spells CATSRNREYTEAFF. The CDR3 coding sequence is TGTGCCACCAGCAGAAACAGGGAATACACTGAAGCTTTCTTT.

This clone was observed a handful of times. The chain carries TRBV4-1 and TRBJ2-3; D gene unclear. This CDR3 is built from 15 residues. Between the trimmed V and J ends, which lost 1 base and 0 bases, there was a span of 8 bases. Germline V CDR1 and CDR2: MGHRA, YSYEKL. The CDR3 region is CASSQVIRSTDTQYF. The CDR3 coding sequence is TGCGCCAGCAGCCAAGTTATCAGGAGCACAGATACGCAGTATTTT.

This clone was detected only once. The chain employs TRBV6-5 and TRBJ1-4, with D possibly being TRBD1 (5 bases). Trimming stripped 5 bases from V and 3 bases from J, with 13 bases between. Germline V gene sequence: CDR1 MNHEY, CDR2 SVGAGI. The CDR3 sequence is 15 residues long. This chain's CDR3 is CASSPPQGANEKLFF. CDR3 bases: TGTGCCAGCAGTCCCCCGCAGGGCGCTAATGAAAAACTGTTTTTT.

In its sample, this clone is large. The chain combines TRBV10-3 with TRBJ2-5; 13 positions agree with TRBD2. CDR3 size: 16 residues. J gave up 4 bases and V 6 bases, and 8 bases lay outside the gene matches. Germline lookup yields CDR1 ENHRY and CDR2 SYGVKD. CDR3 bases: TGTGCCATCAGAGATCGGACTAGCGGGGGCCCAGAGACCCAGTACTTC. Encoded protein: CAIRDRTSGGPETQYF.

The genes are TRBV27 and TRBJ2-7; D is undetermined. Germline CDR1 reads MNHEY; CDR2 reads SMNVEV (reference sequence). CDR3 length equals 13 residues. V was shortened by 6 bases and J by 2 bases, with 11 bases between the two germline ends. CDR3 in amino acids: CASRKGSTYEQYF. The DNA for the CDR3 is TGTGCCAGCAGGAAGGGCAGTACCTACGAGCAGTACTTC.

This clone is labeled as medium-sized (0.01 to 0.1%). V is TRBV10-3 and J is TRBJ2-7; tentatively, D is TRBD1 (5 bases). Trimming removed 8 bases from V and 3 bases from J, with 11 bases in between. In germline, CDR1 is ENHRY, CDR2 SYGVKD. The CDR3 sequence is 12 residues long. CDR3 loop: CAIGLDIYEQYF. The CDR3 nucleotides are TGTGCCATCGGATTGGACATCTACGAGCAGTACTTC.

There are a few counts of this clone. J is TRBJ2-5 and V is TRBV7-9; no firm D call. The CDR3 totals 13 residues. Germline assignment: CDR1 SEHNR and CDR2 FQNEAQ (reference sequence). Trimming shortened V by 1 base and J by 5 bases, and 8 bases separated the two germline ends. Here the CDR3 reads CASSLGVAETQYF. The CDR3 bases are TGTGCCAGCAGCTTAGGGGTAGCCGAGACCCAGTACTTC.

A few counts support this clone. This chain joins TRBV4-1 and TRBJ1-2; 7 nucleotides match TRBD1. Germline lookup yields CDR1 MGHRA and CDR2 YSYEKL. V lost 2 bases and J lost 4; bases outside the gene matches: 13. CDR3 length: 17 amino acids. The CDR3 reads CASSQTMTGPSVYGYTF. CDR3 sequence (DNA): TGCGCCAGCAGCCAAACCATGACAGGGCCGTCTGTCTATGGCTACACCTTC.

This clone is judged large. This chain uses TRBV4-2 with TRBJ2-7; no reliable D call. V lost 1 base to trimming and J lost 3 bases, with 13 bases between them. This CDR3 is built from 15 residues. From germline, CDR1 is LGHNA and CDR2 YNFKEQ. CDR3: CASSQADKSDYEQYF. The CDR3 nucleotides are TGTGCCAGCAGCCAAGCCGATAAGTCGGACTACGAGCAGTACTTC.

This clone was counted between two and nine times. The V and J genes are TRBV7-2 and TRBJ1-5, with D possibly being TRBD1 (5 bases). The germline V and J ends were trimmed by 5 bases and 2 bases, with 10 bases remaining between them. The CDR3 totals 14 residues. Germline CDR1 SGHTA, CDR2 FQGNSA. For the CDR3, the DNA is TGTGCCAGCAGCGTCAGGGTCGGCAATCAGCCCCAGCATTTT. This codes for CASSVRVGNQPQHF.

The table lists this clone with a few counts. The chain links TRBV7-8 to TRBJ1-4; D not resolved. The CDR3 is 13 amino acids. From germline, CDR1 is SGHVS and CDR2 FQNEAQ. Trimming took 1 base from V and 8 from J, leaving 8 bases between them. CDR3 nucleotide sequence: TGTGCCAGCAGCTTAGTACGTACCGAAAAACTGTTTTTT. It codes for CASSLVRTEKLFF.

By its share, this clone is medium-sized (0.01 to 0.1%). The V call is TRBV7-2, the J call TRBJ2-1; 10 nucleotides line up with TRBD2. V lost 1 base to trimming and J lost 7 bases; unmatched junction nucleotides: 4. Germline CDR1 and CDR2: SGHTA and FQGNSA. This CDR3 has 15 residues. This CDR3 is CASSLGSGGPNEQFF. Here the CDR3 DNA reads TGTGCCAGCAGCTTAGGTAGCGGGGGGCCTAATGAGCAGTTCTTC.

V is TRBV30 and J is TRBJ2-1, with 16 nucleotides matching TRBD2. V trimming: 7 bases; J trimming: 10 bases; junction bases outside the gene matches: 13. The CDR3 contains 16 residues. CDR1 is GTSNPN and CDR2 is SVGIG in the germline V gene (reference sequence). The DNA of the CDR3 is TGTGCCTCCCGACGGGGACTAGCGGGAGGGAGGACCGAGCAGTTCTTC. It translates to CASRRGLAGGRTEQFF.

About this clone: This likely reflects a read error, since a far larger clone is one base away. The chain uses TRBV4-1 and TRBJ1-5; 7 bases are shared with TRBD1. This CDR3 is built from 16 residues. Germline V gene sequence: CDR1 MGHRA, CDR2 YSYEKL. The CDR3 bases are TGCGCCAGCAGCCAAGGGCACCGGGACAGCAATCATCCCCAGCATTTT. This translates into CASSQGHRDSNHPQHF.

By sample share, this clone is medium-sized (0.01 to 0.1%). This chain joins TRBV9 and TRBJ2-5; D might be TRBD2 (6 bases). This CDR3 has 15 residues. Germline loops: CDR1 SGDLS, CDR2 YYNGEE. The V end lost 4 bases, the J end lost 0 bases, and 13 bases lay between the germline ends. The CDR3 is CASSNTGGYQETQYF. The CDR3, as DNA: TGTGCCAGCAGCAATACCGGGGGATACCAAGAGACCCAGTACTTC.

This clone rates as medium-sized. The CDR3 loop is CASTTDRAGSYEQYF. The CDR3 DNA is TGTGCCAGCACCACGGACAGGGCCGGCTCCTACGAGCAGTACTTC. The chain has TRBV7-2 and TRBJ2-7, with TRBD1 matching over 8 bases. The CDR3 loop spans 15 amino acids. From germline, CDR1 is SGHTA and CDR2 FQGNSA. J was trimmed by 0 bases and V by 7 bases; bases with no gene match: 8. Variable domain in full (rest from reference TRBV7-2 and TRBJ2-7): GAGVSQSPSNKVTEKGKDVELRCDPISGHTALYWYRQSLGQGLEFLIYFQGNSAPDKSGLPSDRFSAERTGGSVSTLTIQRTQQEDSAVYLCASTTDRAGSYEQYFGPGTRLTVT.